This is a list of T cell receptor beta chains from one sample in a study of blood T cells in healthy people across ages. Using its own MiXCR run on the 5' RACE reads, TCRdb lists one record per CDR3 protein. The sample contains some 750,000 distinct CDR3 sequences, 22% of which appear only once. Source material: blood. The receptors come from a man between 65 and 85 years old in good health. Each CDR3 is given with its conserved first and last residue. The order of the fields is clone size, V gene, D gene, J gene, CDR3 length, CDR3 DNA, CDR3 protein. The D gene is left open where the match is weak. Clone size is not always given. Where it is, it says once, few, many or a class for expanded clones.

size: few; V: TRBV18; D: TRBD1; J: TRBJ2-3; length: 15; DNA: TGTGCCAGCTCACCACTCCAGGGGGGCACAGATACGCAGTATTTT; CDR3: CASSPLQGGTDTQYF
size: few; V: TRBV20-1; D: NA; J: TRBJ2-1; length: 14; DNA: TGCAGTGCTAGGGGGGACTCTCGTTACAATGAGCAGTTCTTC; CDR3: CSARGDSRYNEQFF
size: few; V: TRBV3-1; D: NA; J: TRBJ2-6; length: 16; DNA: TGTGCCAGCACCCCGGTCCCTAGCTCTGGGGCCAACGTCCTGACTTTC; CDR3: CASTPVPSSGANVLTF
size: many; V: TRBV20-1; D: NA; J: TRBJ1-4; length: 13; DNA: TGCAGTGCTAGGGACGCAACTAATGAAAAACTGTTTTTT; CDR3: CSARDATNEKLFF
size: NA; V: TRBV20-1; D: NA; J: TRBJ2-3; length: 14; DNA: TGCAGTGCTAGAGATCTAGGGGTGGTTGATACGCAGTATTTT; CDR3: CSARDLGVVDTQYF
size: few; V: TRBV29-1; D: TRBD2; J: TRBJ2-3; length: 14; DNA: TGCAGCGCTTCAACTAGCGGAAGCACAGATACGCAGTATTTT; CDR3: CSASTSGSTDTQYF
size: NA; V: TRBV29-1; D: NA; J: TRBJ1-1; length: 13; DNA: TGCAGCGCTCTGAGAAATACCCACACTGAAGCTTTCTTT; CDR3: CSALRNTHTEAFF
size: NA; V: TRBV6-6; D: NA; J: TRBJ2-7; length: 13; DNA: TGTGCCAGCAGGTCTCCCCCAGGATACGAGCAGTACTTC; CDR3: CASRSPPGYEQYF
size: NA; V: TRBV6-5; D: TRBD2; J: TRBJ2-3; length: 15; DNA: TGTGCCAGCATAGCTAGCGGGAAGAACACAGATACGCAGTATTTT; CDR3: CASIASGKNTDTQYF
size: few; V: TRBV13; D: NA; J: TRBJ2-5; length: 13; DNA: TGTGCCAGCAGCATCCAGAGGCGAGAGACCCAGTACTTC; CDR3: CASSIQRRETQYF
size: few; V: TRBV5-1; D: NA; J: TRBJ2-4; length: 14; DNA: TGCGCCAGCAGCAAACGGGATGCCAAAAACATTCAGTACTTC; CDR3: CASSKRDAKNIQYF
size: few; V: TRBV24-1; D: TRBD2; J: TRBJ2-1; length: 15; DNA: TGTGCCACCAGTGATACAGCGGGAACGATGAATGAGCAGTTCTTC; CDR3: CATSDTAGTMNEQFF
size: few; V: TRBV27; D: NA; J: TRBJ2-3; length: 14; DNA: TGTGCCAGCAGTTCGGACGGGCGCACAGATACGCAGTATTTT; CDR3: CASSSDGRTDTQYF
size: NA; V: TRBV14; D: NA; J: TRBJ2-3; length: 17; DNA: TGTGCCAGCAGCCAGGAAATTACTAGCTTACGGGCAGATACGCAGTATTTT; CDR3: CASSQEITSLRADTQYF
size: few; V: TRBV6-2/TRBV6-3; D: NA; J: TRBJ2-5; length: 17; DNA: TGTGCCAGCAGTTACTCAGTCGGGAGAATGAGACAAGAGACCCAGTACTTC; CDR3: CASSYSVGRMRQETQYF
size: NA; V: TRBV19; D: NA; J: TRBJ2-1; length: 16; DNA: TGTGCCAGTAGTATCCTCAAAGGTCCTTCCCTCAATGAGCAGTTCTTC; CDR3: CASSILKGPSLNEQFF
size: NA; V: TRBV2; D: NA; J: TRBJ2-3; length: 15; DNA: TGTGCCAGCAGTGAGACAGGAAGTGGCACAGATACGCAGTATTTT; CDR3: CASSETGSGTDTQYF
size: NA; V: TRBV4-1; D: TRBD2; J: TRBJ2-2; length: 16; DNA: TGCGCCAGCAGCCCGGAGACTAGCGGGGGTGGCGGGGAGCTGTTTTTT; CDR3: CASSPETSGGGGELFF
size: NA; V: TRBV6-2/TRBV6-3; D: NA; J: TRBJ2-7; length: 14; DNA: TGTGCCAGCAGTTCTAGTTGGGCCTCCTACGAGCAGTACTTC; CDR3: CASSSSWASYEQYF
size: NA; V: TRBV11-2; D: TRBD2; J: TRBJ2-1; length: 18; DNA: TGTGCCAGCAGCCCTCGACTAGCGGGGGGGTTAACCTACAATGAGCAGTTCTTC; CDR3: CASSPRLAGGLTYNEQFF
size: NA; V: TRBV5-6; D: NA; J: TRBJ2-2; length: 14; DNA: TGTGCCAGCAGCTTTTCCCGGGAGTCCGGGGAGCTGTTTTTT; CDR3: CASSFSRESGELFF
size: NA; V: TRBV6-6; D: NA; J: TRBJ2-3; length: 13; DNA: TGTGCCAGCGAGATGGGGGGGCCAGATACGCAGTATTTT; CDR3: CASEMGGPDTQYF
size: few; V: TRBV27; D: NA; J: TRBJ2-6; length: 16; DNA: TGTGCCAGCAGTTCCCTGGGGCACTCTGGGGCCAACGTCCTGACTTTC; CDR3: CASSSLGHSGANVLTF